The 32 T cell receptor beta chains presented below share a single source sample, sequenced in a study of T cells after yellow fever vaccination. TCRdb reprocessed the 5' RACE reads with MiXCR, giving one entry per CDR3 protein. The sample consists of some 390,000 distinct CDR3 sequences, about 6.2% of them appearing once. The sample was PBMCs, taken 5 days after the yellow fever booster vaccination. The origin of the receptors is a man aged 30-40 years who received the YFV17D yellow fever vaccine.

The chain links TRBV11-2 to TRBJ2-7, with D unresolved. The CDR3 loop spans 13 amino acids. Per germline, CDR1 SGHAT and CDR2 FQNNGV. Trimming shortened V by 1 base and J by 9 bases, and 13 bases separated the two germline ends. CDR3 loop: CASSLGPPSRQYF. The CDR3 DNA reads TGTGCCAGCAGCTTAGGGCCTCCGTCCCGGCAGTACTTC.

This clonotype was picked up many times. The J gene is TRBJ2-5, the V gene TRBV18, with D unresolved. The germline gives CDR1 KGHSH, CDR2 LQKENI. Trimming removed 5 bases from V and 5 bases from J, with 12 bases in between. CDR3 length equals 13 residues. CDR3 loop: CASSWAARETQYF. The CDR3 nucleotides are TGTGCCAGCTCATGGGCGGCCCGGGAGACCCAGTACTTC.

The chain is built from TRBV5-1 and TRBJ2-3; D not resolved. CDR3 length: 15 amino acids. Germline V CDR1 and CDR2: SGHRS, YFSETQ. The V end lost 1 base, the J end lost 5 bases, and 14 bases lay between the germline ends. Here the CDR3 DNA reads TGCGCCAGCAGCTTGACGGAACCTCGAGGAGATACGCAGTATTTT. Amino acid sequence: CASSLTEPRGDTQYF. Complete variable domain (other parts from reference TRBV5-1 and TRBJ2-3): KAGVTQTPRYLIKTRGQQVTLSCSPISGHRSVSWYQQTPGQGLQFLFEYFSETQRNKGNFPGRFSGRQFSNSRSEMNVSTLELGDSALYLCASSLTEPRGDTQYFGPGTRLTVL.

The CDR3 bases are TGTGCCAGCAGCCTGCTCGGGATGAGTATCTTCGGCTACGAGCAGTACTTC. It translates to CASSLLGMSIFGYEQYF. The genes are TRBV7-2 and TRBJ2-7; tentative D call: TRBD2 (5 bases). Trimming took off 5 bases at V and 3 bases at J, with 23 bases between the two ends. Germline CDR1 reads SGHTA; CDR2 reads FQGNSA. CDR3 length equals 17 residues. Complete variable domain (other parts from reference TRBV7-2 and TRBJ2-7): GAGVSQSPSNKVTEKGKDVELRCDPISGHTALYWYRQSLGQGLEFLIYFQGNSAPDKSGLPSDRFSAERTGGSVSTLTIQRTQQEDSAVYLCASSLLGMSIFGYEQYFGPGTRLTVT.

The chain uses TRBV24-1 and TRBJ2-2; a weak D match, TRBD1 (7 bases). The germline V and J ends were trimmed by 1 base and 5 bases, with 19 bases remaining between them. Germline V gene data show CDR1 as KGHDR and CDR2 as SFDVKD. This CDR3 region has 18 residues. CDR3 sequence reads: CATSDFNPTGEETGELFF. The CDR3 DNA sequence: TGTGCCACCAGTGATTTTAACCCTACAGGGGAGGAGACCGGGGAGCTGTTTTTT.

This clonotype was detected only a few times. The chain uses TRBV20-1 and TRBJ2-7; perhaps TRBD2 as D (6 bases). Germline CDR1 and CDR2: DFQATT and SNEGSKA (reference sequence). CDR3 size: 14 residues. The CDR3 reads CSATRGGSSYEQYF. The CDR3 nucleotides read TGCAGCGCAACCCGTGGAGGGAGCTCCTACGAGCAGTACTTC.

This clonotype has ten or more counts. The chain is built from TRBV7-8 and TRBJ1-6; a weak D match, TRBD1 (5 bases). V was cut by 5 bases and J by 10 bases, with 9 bases left in between. This CDR3 spans 12 amino acids. Germline loops: CDR1 SGHVS, CDR2 FQNEAQ. In DNA, the CDR3 is TGTGCCAGCAGCCGCCAGGGATCACCCCTCCACTTT. It translates to CASSRQGSPLHF.

This clonotype was observed many times. V and J are TRBV5-1 and TRBJ2-7; TRBD2 might be the D (6 bases). Germline values: CDR1 SGHRS, CDR2 YFSETQ. Deletions cut 0 bases from V and 12 bases from J, with 19 bases between. The CDR3 extends over 14 amino acids. The CDR3 DNA reads as TGCGCCAGCAGCTTGGACTTTGGGACGCCCGGGGGGTACTTC. Its protein product is CASSLDFGTPGGYF.

In its sample, this clonotype was seen a few times. The J gene is TRBJ1-3, the V gene TRBV11-2; D call uncertain. V was shortened by 3 bases and J by 9 bases, with 15 bases between the two germline ends. The CDR3 loop spans 14 amino acids. The germline V gene has CDR1 SGHAT and CDR2 FQNNGV. The DNA of the CDR3 is TGTGCCAGCAGCTTTGAACGCTATGGAGGCACCATATATTTT. Its translation: CASSFERYGGTIYF.

This clonotype has only a few counts. CDR3 residues: CASSNLAGSSYNEQFF. The DNA of the CDR3 is TGTGCCAGCAGCAACCTAGCGGGGAGCTCCTACAATGAGCAGTTCTTC. This chain links TRBV7-6 with TRBJ2-1; 9 nucleotides line up with TRBD2. The junction had 5 bases not matched to a gene; V was cut back by 5 bases and J by 0 bases. Germline loops: CDR1 SGHVS, CDR2 FNYEAQ. The CDR3 length is 16 residues.

For the CDR3, the DNA is TGCGCCAGCAGCTTGGGGCCCCTGGGAGGACCGGAGCAGCCCCAGCATTTT. Translated, it gives CASSLGPLGGPEQPQHF. V and J are TRBV5-1 and TRBJ1-5; D ambiguous. Germline V gene sequence: CDR1 SGHRS, CDR2 YFSETQ. The CDR3 has 17 amino acids. V was cut by 0 bases and J by 7 bases, with 20 bases left in between. The whole variable domain, remainder taken from reference TRBV5-1 and TRBJ1-5, is KAGVTQTPRYLIKTRGQQVTLSCSPISGHRSVSWYQQTPGQGLQFLFEYFSETQRNKGNFPGRFSGRQFSNSRSEMNVSTLELGDSALYLCASSLGPLGGPEQPQHFGDGTRLSIL.

This clonotype was counted a few times. V usage is TRBV29-1 and J usage is TRBJ1-1, with D unclear. Looked up from germline, CDR1 is SQVTM and CDR2 is ANQGSEA. The germline V and J ends were trimmed by 3 bases and 3 bases, with 14 bases remaining between them. This CDR3 spans 14 amino acids. The CDR3 sequence: CSVDRSGKDTEAFF. For the CDR3, the DNA is TGCAGCGTTGATCGTAGTGGGAAGGACACTGAAGCTTTCTTT.

In the case of this clonotype: This may arise from a read error, as a much more abundant clone is one base away. The chain employs TRBV29-1 and TRBJ1-2; D is uncertain. CDR1 is SQVTM, CDR2 ANQGSEA, per germline. This CDR3 is 12 amino acids long. The CDR3 sequence: CSVERTRDGYNF. DNA for the CDR3: TGCAGCGTTGAAAGAACAAGAGATGGCTACAACTTC.

This clonotype was observed a handful of times. This chain joins TRBV29-1 and TRBJ2-3; D may be TRBD1 or TRBD2 (5 bases each). This CDR3 has 16 residues. Per germline, CDR1 SQVTM and CDR2 ANQGSEA. The V gene lost 7 bases and the J gene lost 0 bases, with 20 bases spanning the gap. The CDR3 DNA is TGCAGCGGACTACTTGGGACGGCTCCTAGCACAGATACGCAGTATTTT. As protein: CSGLLGTAPSTDTQYF.

In its sample, this clonotype was seen a few times. The rearrangement links TRBV5-1 to TRBJ2-1, with TRBD1 matching 7 bases. Germline CDR1 reads SGHRS; CDR2 reads YFSETQ. The CDR3 sequence is 14 residues long. The V segment lost 1 base and the J segment 5 bases; nucleotides outside the gene matches: 3. This CDR3 reads CASSLRQGHNEQFF. DNA for the CDR3: TGCGCCAGCAGCTTGAGACAGGGACACAATGAGCAGTTCTTC. Combining the CDR3 with reference TRBV5-1 and TRBJ2-1 gives the whole variable domain KAGVTQTPRYLIKTRGQQVTLSCSPISGHRSVSWYQQTPGQGLQFLFEYFSETQRNKGNFPGRFSGRQFSNSRSEMNVSTLELGDSALYLCASSLRQGHNEQFFGPGTRLTVL.

The gene calls are TRBV12-3 or TRBV12-4 and TRBJ2-3, with D possibly matching TRBD2 (6 bases). The V end lost 6 bases, the J end lost 2 bases, and 15 bases lay between the germline ends. CDR3 length: 15 amino acids. The CDR3, as DNA: TGTGCCAGCAGGAGGGCGGGACTGAACACAGATACGCAGTATTTT. Protein: CASRRAGLNTDTQYF.

This clonotype was observed at least ten times. This rearrangement joins TRBV12-3 or TRBV12-4 to TRBJ1-5, with 9 bases lining up with TRBD1. J gave up 2 bases and V 7 bases, and 6 bases lay outside the gene matches. This CDR3 has 15 amino acids. CDR3: CASNSGDRGNQPQHF. DNA of the CDR3: TGTGCCAGCAACTCGGGGGACAGGGGCAATCAGCCCCAGCATTTT.

This clonotype was seen repeatedly, ten times or more. This chain uses TRBV20-1 with TRBJ2-5; perhaps TRBD2 as D (5 bases). This CDR3 contains 15 residues. Germline-derived CDR1 and CDR2 are DFQATT and SNEGSKA (reference sequence). The V gene lost 0 bases and the J gene lost 3 bases, with 14 bases spanning the gap. The CDR3 DNA reads TGCAGTGCTAGAGATCTAGCCGAGAATAAAGAGACCCAGTACTTC. This translates into CSARDLAENKETQYF.

At least ten counts were recorded for this clonotype. V gene TRBV5-1 combines with J gene TRBJ2-4; the D is unclear. This CDR3 has 16 amino acids. The V end lost 0 bases, the J end lost 0 bases, and 10 bases lay between the germline ends. Germline loops: CDR1 SGHRS, CDR2 YFSETQ. The CDR3 DNA is TGCGCCAGCAGCTTGGAGGTTCAGCTAGCCAAAAACATTCAGTACTTC. Translated: CASSLEVQLAKNIQYF.

This chain joins TRBV4-1 and TRBJ1-2; possibly TRBD1 for D (6 bases). V lost 0 bases and J lost 4, with 15 bases in between. The CDR3 loop spans 16 amino acids. Germline V lookup: CDR1 MGHRA, CDR2 YSYEKL. CDR3 sequence reads: CASSQDTGGISYGYTF. DNA for the CDR3: TGCGCCAGCAGCCAAGACACGGGGGGCATCTCCTATGGCTACACCTTC.

The rearrangement joins TRBV20-1 to TRBJ1-5; the D is unclear. The germline CDR1 and CDR2 sequences are DFQATT and SNEGSKA (reference sequence). V gave up 3 bases and J gave up 7 bases, with 13 bases separating them. The CDR3 is 13 amino acids. CDR3 protein: CSASSLTGQPQHF. The DNA for the CDR3 is TGCAGTGCTAGCTCGCTGACCGGACAGCCCCAGCATTTT.

This clonotype was seen repeatedly, ten times or more. The germline gene is not matched at one end of the junction; a read error may be the cause. The chain employs TRBV20-1 and TRBJ2-1; D is undetermined. There are 14 residues in the CDR3. Germline values: CDR1 DFQATT, CDR2 SNEGSKA (reference sequence). CDR3 residues: CSAGDGSTYNEQFF. CDR3 DNA sequence: TGCAGTGCTGGAGATGGTTCGACCTACAATGAGCAGTTCTTC.

V usage is TRBV14 and J usage is TRBJ2-1; possibly TRBD1 for D (6 bases). Trimming took off 4 bases at V and 2 bases at J, with 9 bases between the two ends. Looked up from germline, CDR1 is SGHDN and CDR2 is FVKESK. The CDR3 extends over 14 amino acids. CDR3: CASSRDIAYNEQFF. The CDR3 DNA reads as TGTGCCAGCAGCCGGGACATCGCCTACAATGAGCAGTTCTTC.

The table lists this clonotype with a few counts. V and J are TRBV6-1 and TRBJ2-7, with D possibly matching TRBD1 (5 bases). V lost 8 bases to trimming and J lost 3 bases, with 20 bases between them. Germline CDR1 reads MNHNS; CDR2 reads SASEGT. CDR3 length: 15 amino acids. The CDR3 nucleotides read TGTGCCAGCTCTACCGGACACAAAAAGGGCTACGAGCAGTACTTC. It specifies CASSTGHKKGYEQYF.

This clonotype turned up a few times. This chain links TRBV7-2 with TRBJ2-3; D ambiguous. V was trimmed by 5 bases and J by 2 bases, leaving 14 bases between them. CDR3 length: 15 residues. Germline V gene data show CDR1 as SGHTA and CDR2 as FQGNSA. The CDR3 DNA is TGTGCCAGCAGCATAACGACGGCTATCACAGATACGCAGTATTTT. Protein: CASSITTAITDTQYF.

This clonotype was picked up a small number of times. V and J are TRBV10-3 and TRBJ2-7; weak D call: TRBD2 (6 bases). Germline lookup yields CDR1 ENHRY and CDR2 SYGVKD. This CDR3 is built from 17 residues. Trimming took 3 bases from V and 0 from J, leaving 18 bases between them. For the CDR3, the DNA is TGTGCCATCAGTGACCTTAGCGGTGCGAAAAGCTCCTACGAGCAGTACTTC. Protein: CAISDLSGAKSSYEQYF.

This clonotype has at least ten counts. The chain links TRBV5-1 to TRBJ2-7; possibly TRBD2 for D (6 bases). Germline V lookup: CDR1 SGHRS, CDR2 YFSETQ. The CDR3 covers 15 residues. Trimming stripped 5 bases from V and 1 base from J, with 16 bases between. The CDR3 reads CASRAGTLSSYEQYF. In nucleotides, the CDR3 is TGCGCCAGCAGGGCGGGAACGCTTTCTTCCTACGAGCAGTACTTC.

This clonotype came up a few times. The chain has TRBV5-4 and TRBJ2-4; the D is unclear. Germline V CDR1 and CDR2: SGHNT, YYREEE (reference sequence). This CDR3 has 16 residues. The germline V and J ends were trimmed by 4 bases and 0 bases, with 14 bases remaining between them. The CDR3 sequence: CASSEDATAAKNIQYF. The CDR3 coding sequence is TGTGCCAGCAGCGAGGATGCCACTGCAGCCAAAAACATTCAGTACTTC.

The table lists this clonotype with a few counts. J is TRBJ2-2 and V is TRBV24-1, with D possibly matching TRBD1 (5 bases). Trimming removed 9 bases at V and 1 base at J, with 14 bases between. Looked up from germline, CDR1 is KGHDR and CDR2 is SFDVKD. The CDR3 sequence is 15 residues long. In DNA form, the CDR3 reads TGTGCCACCTTTGACGGACAACGGAACACCGGGGAGCTGTTTTTT. The encoded protein is CATFDGQRNTGELFF.

The table lists this clonotype with a few counts. The V and J genes are TRBV12-3 or TRBV12-4 and TRBJ1-5; D is possibly TRBD1 (6 bases). Trimming left V 3 bases short and J 1 base short, with 13 bases between. The length of the CDR3 is 16 residues. Here the CDR3 DNA reads TGTGCCAGCAGTTTGGTGGGGGCAGCGAGCAATCAGCCCCAGCATTTT. Translated, it gives CASSLVGAASNQPQHF.

The chain has TRBV20-1 and TRBJ1-6; TRBD1 matches at 8 bases. This CDR3 contains 16 residues. V was pared by 1 base and J by 6 bases, with 8 bases of the junction left unmatched. The germline V gene encodes CDR1 DFQATT and CDR2 SNEGSKA (reference sequence). The DNA of the CDR3 is TGCAGTGCTAGAGTCCCCGGGCAGGGGGCTAATTCACCCCTCCACTTT. This translates into CSARVPGQGANSPLHF.

The table lists this clonotype with a few counts. The chain couples TRBV11-2 to TRBJ2-5; unclear D gene. V dropped 10 bases and J dropped 5 bases, with 11 bases sitting between them. Germline CDR1 SGHAT, CDR2 FQNNGV. This CDR3 spans 11 amino acids. This chain's CDR3 is CATHLGETQYF. The DNA for the CDR3 is TGTGCCACCCACCTAGGGGAGACCCAGTACTTC.